This T cell receptor (beta chain) was retrieved from a study of blood T cell repertoires in COVID-19. The CDR3 is 12 residues long. The germline V gene encodes CDR1 SGHDT and CDR2 YYEEEE. V was clipped by 4 bases and J by 14 bases, with 15 bases between them. Sequencing was performed with immunoSEQ multiplex PCR; in TCRdb, only in-frame clones are kept and a portion is missing. This sample yields over 130,000 clones, of which 82% are seen a single time; less than 5% belongs to the top ten. The chain links TRBV5-6 to TRBJ1-4; TRBD1 might be the D (5 bases). The sample was peripheral blood. This sequence was found in a woman aged 80 or over with acute or convalescent COVID-19. DNA for the CDR3: TGTGCCAGCAGCCGGCCAGGGAAGAGGCTGTTTTTT. Its translation: CASSRPGKRLFF.